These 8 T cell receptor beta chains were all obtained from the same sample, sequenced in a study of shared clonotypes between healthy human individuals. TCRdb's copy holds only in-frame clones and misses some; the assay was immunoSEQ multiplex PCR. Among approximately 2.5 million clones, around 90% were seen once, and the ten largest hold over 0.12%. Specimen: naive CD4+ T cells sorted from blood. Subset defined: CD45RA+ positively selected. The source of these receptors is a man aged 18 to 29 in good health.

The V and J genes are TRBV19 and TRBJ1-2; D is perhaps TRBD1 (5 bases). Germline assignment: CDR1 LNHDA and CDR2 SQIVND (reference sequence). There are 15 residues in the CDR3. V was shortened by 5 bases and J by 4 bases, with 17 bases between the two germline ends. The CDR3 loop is CASSVSTALGYGYTF. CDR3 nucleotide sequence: TGTGCCAGTAGTGTTTCGACAGCGTTGGGCTATGGCTACACCTTC.

This CDR3 is CASSLGPTGGNTEAFF. CDR3 nucleotide sequence: TGCGCCAGCAGCTTGGGACCTACAGGGGGGAACACTGAAGCTTTCTTT. J is TRBJ1-1 and V is TRBV5-1, with 8 nucleotides matching TRBD1. CDR1 and CDR2 (germline): SGHRS, YFSETQ. This CDR3 contains 16 residues. V trimming: 0 bases; J trimming: 1 base; junction bases outside the gene matches: 5.

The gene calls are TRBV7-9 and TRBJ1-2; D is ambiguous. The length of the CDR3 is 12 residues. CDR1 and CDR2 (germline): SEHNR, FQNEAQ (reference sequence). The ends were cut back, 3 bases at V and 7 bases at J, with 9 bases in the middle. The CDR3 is CASSFAQVGYTF. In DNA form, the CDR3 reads TGTGCCAGCAGCTTTGCCCAGGTTGGCTACACCTTC.

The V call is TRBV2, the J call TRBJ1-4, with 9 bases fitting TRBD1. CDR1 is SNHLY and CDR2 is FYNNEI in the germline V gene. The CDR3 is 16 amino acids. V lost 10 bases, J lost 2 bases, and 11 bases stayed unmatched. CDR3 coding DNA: TGTGCCATGAGACCGGGACAGGGAACTACTAATGAAAAACTGTTTTTT. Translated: CAMRPGQGTTNEKLFF.

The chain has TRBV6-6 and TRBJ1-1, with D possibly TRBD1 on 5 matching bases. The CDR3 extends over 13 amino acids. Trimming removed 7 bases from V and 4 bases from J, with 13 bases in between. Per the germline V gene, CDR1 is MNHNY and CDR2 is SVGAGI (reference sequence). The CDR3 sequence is CASTPQGGTEAFF. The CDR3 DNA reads TGTGCCAGCACTCCCCAGGGAGGCACTGAAGCTTTCTTT.

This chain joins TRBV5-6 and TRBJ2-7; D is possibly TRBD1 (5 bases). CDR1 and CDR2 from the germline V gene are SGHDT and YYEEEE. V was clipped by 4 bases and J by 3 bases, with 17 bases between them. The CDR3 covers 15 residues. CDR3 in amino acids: CASSPMDRGGYEQYF. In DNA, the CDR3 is TGTGCCAGCAGCCCTATGGATAGGGGCGGCTACGAGCAGTACTTC.

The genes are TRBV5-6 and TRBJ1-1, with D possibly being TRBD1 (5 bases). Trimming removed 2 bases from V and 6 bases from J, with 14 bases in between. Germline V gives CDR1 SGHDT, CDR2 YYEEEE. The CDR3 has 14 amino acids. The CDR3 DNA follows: TGTGCCAGCAGCTTCACCAGGGTGGGGTCTGAAGCTTTCTTT. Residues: CASSFTRVGSEAFF. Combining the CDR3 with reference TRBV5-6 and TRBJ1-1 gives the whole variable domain DAGVTQSPTHLIKTRGQQVTLRCSPKSGHDTVSWYQQALGQGPQFIFQYYEEEERQRGNFPDRFSGHQFPNYSSELNVNALLLGDSALYLCASSFTRVGSEAFFGQGTRLTVV.

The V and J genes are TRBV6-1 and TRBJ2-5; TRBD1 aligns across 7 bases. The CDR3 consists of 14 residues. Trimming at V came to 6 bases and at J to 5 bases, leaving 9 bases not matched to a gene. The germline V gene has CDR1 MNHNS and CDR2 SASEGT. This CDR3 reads CASSENRGLETQYF. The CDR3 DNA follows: TGTGCCAGCAGCGAAAACAGGGGTCTGGAGACCCAGTACTTC.